The 17 T cell receptor beta chains in this list originate from one sample, sequenced in a study of cytomegalovirus exposure and HLA in healthy donors. Primers for the PCR totalled 60 Vbeta and 13 Jbeta. The assay was immunoSEQ multiplex PCR, and TCRdb's table has in-frame clones only and misses some. The table includes roughly 140,000 clones, about 85% detected once. Source material: PBMCs. All receptors derive from a human donor in good health.

The chain carries TRBV29-1 and TRBJ1-1, with no clear D. The CDR3 runs 13 residues. The germline CDR1 and CDR2 sequences are SQVTM and ANQGSEA. The V gene lost 7 bases and the J gene lost 10 bases, with 22 bases spanning the gap. In DNA, the CDR3 is TGCAGCGCCGCCGGAGTAGGCGTGGCGGCAGCTTTCTTT. This encodes CSAAGVGVAAAFF.

V is TRBV5-1 and J is TRBJ1-1, with 9 bases aligning to TRBD1. This CDR3 is built from 17 residues. V lost 4 bases and J lost 3; bases outside the gene matches: 13. Germline CDR1 SGHRS, CDR2 YFSETQ. The CDR3 loop is CASSARQGVIGDTEAFF. Here the CDR3 DNA reads TGCGCCAGCAGCGCCCGACAGGGGGTAATAGGGGACACTGAAGCTTTCTTT.

The rearrangement links TRBV7-6 to TRBJ2-3; the match to TRBD2 covers 10 bases. The CDR3 covers 16 residues. Germline V gives CDR1 SGHVS, CDR2 FNYEAQ. V was pared by 1 base and J by 2 bases, with 3 bases of the junction left unmatched. The CDR3 nucleotides read TGTGCCAGCAGCTTAGGGACTAGCGGAACCACAGATACGCAGTATTTT. Protein product: CASSLGTSGTTDTQYF.

The V and J genes are TRBV9 and TRBJ2-6; 16 bases line up with TRBD2. The CDR3 is made up of 21 amino acids. The germline gives CDR1 SGDLS, CDR2 YYNGEE. The J segment lost 0 bases and the V segment lost 2 bases, leaving 8 bases of the junction unmatched. The CDR3 region has the DNA TGTGCCAGCAGCGTCCTACCGGGACTAGCGGGAGGGGGCTCTGGGGCCAACGTCCTGACTTTC. Residues: CASSVLPGLAGGGSGANVLTF.

The chain combines TRBV5-4 with TRBJ2-5; D is ambiguous. Trimming left V 0 bases short and J 3 bases short, with 9 bases between. Germline V gene sequence: CDR1 SGHNT, CDR2 YYREEE (reference sequence). CDR3 length equals 14 residues. The CDR3 nucleotides read TGTGCCAGCAGCTTGGCCCCCCTAAAAGAGACCCAGTACTTC. Protein: CASSLAPLKETQYF.

The chain couples TRBV30 to TRBJ2-2; TRBD1 is a possible D gene (5 bases). CDR1 is GTSNPN, CDR2 SVGIG, per germline (reference sequence). The V gene lost 0 bases and the J gene lost 1 base, with 12 bases spanning the gap. CDR3 length: 16 residues. The CDR3 spells CAWSVIGVRNTGELFF. The CDR3 nucleotides read TGTGCCTGGAGTGTTATAGGGGTACGGAACACCGGGGAGCTGTTTTTT. The whole variable domain, remainder taken from reference TRBV30 and TRBJ2-2, is SQTIHQWPATLVQPVGSPLSLECTVEGTSNPNLYWYRQAAGRGLQLLFYSVGIGQISSEVPQNLSASRPQDRQFILSSKKLLLSDSGFYLCAWSVIGVRNTGELFFGEGSRLTVL.

CDR3 in DNA: TGTGCCAGCAGTGAGCTTATGCTAGCGCTGTCCGGTGAGCAGTTCTTC. It translates to CASSELMLALSGEQFF. This rearrangement joins TRBV6-1 to TRBJ2-1; a possible D gene is TRBD2 (6 bases). This CDR3 spans 16 amino acids. Per germline, CDR1 MNHNS and CDR2 SASEGT. The V and J ends lost 3 bases and 9 bases respectively, with 21 bases between them.

The chain recombines TRBV19 with TRBJ2-5; D is unresolved. The CDR3 is 13 residues long. Deletions cut 5 bases from V and 3 bases from J, with 10 bases between. Germline-derived CDR1 and CDR2 are LNHDA and SQIVND (reference sequence). The CDR3 DNA sequence: TGTGCCAGTAGTCGTAACAGTAAAGAGACCCAGTACTTC. Translated, it gives CASSRNSKETQYF.

The rearrangement uses TRBV27 and TRBJ1-2; D gene ambiguous. Germline V CDR1 and CDR2: MNHEY, SMNVEV (reference sequence). Trimming took 5 bases from V and 8 from J, leaving 12 bases between them. The CDR3 loop spans 12 amino acids. The CDR3 spells CASSTSGSGYTF. DNA for the CDR3: TGTGCCAGCAGTACGTCCGGGTCGGGCTACACCTTC.

The chain carries TRBV5-1 and TRBJ2-1; unclear D gene. The CDR3 is made up of 15 amino acids. The V and J ends lost 0 bases and 3 bases respectively, with 10 bases between them. CDR1 and CDR2 (germline): SGHRS, YFSETQ. This CDR3 is CASSLASDNYNEQFF. CDR3 nucleotide sequence: TGCGCCAGCAGCTTGGCCAGCGATAACTACAATGAGCAGTTCTTC.

This clone came up once. The V gene is TRBV6-1, the J gene TRBJ1-1, with D possibly being TRBD1 (6 bases). V lost 3 bases and J 0 bases, leaving 26 bases between the germline ends. The CDR3 spans 20 residues. CDR1 and CDR2 (germline): MNHNS, SASEGT. CDR3 loop: CASSEKTLQGRLFLNTEAFF. In nucleotides, the CDR3 is TGTGCCAGCAGTGAGAAAACGTTACAGGGCAGGCTATTCCTGAACACTGAAGCTTTCTTT.

V gene TRBV15 combines with J gene TRBJ2-5; maybe TRBD2 (5 bases). The ends were cut back, 0 bases at V and 5 bases at J, with 16 bases in the middle. CDR1 and CDR2 from the germline V gene are LNHNV and YYDKDF (reference sequence). This CDR3 is built from 16 residues. CDR3 loop: CATSRDPTSGGETQYF. CDR3 sequence (DNA): TGTGCCACCAGCAGAGATCCCACAAGCGGTGGGGAGACCCAGTACTTC.

The chain links TRBV4-1 to TRBJ2-7, with D possibly TRBD2 on 5 matching bases. The CDR3 consists of 15 residues. Per the germline V gene, CDR1 is MGHRA and CDR2 is YSYEKL. Trimming stripped 0 bases from V and 6 bases from J, with 15 bases between. CDR3 DNA sequence: TGCGCCAGCAGCCAAGATCCCAGCGGAGACGTCGAGCAGTACTTC. This sequence encodes CASSQDPSGDVEQYF.

As concerns this clone: Germline is not matched at one junction end, which may reflect a read error. The chain links TRBV7-9 to TRBJ2-3; D gene uncertain. Germline V CDR1 and CDR2: SEHNR, FQNEAQ (reference sequence). The CDR3 is 12 residues long. The CDR3 region is CSSTQMRDTQYF. CDR3 bases: TGTTCCAGCACCCAAATGCGAGATACGCAGTATTTT.

The CDR3: CASSQWGGYITDTQYF. The DNA of the CDR3 is TGTGCCAGCAGCCAATGGGGAGGGTATATTACAGATACGCAGTATTTT. The V call is TRBV7-9, the J call TRBJ2-3, with TRBD2 matching over 7 bases. The CDR3 length is 16 residues. Trimming removed 5 bases from V and 3 bases from J; junction bases left unmatched: 11. The germline CDR1 and CDR2 sequences are SEHNR and FQNEAQ (reference sequence).

The chain recombines TRBV7-9 with TRBJ2-1; 8 bases are a match to TRBD2. The CDR3 covers 16 residues. The germline CDR1 and CDR2 sequences are SEHNR and FQNEAQ (reference sequence). Trimming took 1 base from V and 10 from J; bases not matched to a gene: 12. The CDR3 is CASSLDSRGGAREQFF. DNA for the CDR3: TGTGCCAGCAGCTTAGACTCACGGGGGGGGGCTAGGGAGCAGTTCTTC.

The rearrangement links TRBV5-1 to TRBJ2-5, with D possibly TRBD1 on 5 matching bases. V was pared by 1 base and J by 9 bases, with 25 bases between. CDR3 length equals 17 residues. In germline, CDR1 is SGHRS, CDR2 YFSETQ. The CDR3 DNA follows: TGCGCCAGCAGCTTGCAGGGTTCCACGGACCGTCCCAGGGCCCAGTACTTC. Encoded protein: CASSLQGSTDRPRAQYF.